What follows describes a single T cell receptor (beta chain). Its antigen remains unidentified. The record has no base qualities; no much larger clone is one base away. This entry comes from a study of cytomegalovirus exposure and HLA in healthy donors (dated by TCRdb to 2016 to 2017). Background for the entire study: According to a later analysis, the 110 or so validation repertoires were produced on the same platform as the 680 or so repertoires of the first cohort. Besides the first cohort of approximately 710 subjects, a separate validation cohort made up of 120 different subjects was used. To predict cytomegalovirus infection status, the study combined high-throughput TCR immunosequencing, statistical association of individual TCRs with disease status, and machine learning. The study aimed to test whether signatures of past pathogen exposure could be identified by cataloging public T cell receptors.

The donors belonged to the validation cohort of about 110 subjects, which was separate from the approximately 700-subject first cohort. Broader findings and caveats from the paper: It was suggested by the authors that the approach could potentially be generalized to other disease states and immunological phenotypes. A later analysis had no HLA typing for the validation cohort, so co-occurrence there was scored across all 130 or so repertoires. Most TCR sequences were seen in very few donors, while some public TCRs were found in many individuals. Of the cluster scores, around 95% were above 0 in a later analysis, which found that TCRs clustered in the first cohort also tended to co-occur in the roughly 130 validation repertoires. Cytomegalovirus status was reported to be diagnosed by the classifier with high specificity and sensitivity in both the original and validation cohorts. In vitro tests confirmed that a few of the cytomegalovirus-associated TCR beta chains recognize cytomegalovirus antigens. A total of fewer than 200 TCR beta chains were listed by the study as associated with cytomegalovirus.

Library method: the immunoSEQ multiplex PCR assay. The paper's data handling went like this. A statistical classification framework was built for diagnosing cytomegalovirus status from the catalog of TCR beta chain sequences. The source is immuneACCESS, and TCRdb retained only in-frame sequences with V and J called. Part of the clones is not carried over; for the studies checked, unresolved V genes explain less than half of this, and the remainder is unexplained. D and trimming were read from the DNA, whereas the V and J calls and clone size are those reported in that table. The sample profile shows some 150,000 clones; roughly nine tenths of them were found once. About 3% of the sample is in the top ten clones. The CDR3 covers 16 residues, taking in both the cysteine and the phenylalanine. Only the CDR3 DNA is retained, 48 bases long and in frame from the first base. As encoded in the germline V gene (reference sequence), CDR1 is LNHDA while CDR2 is SQIVND. For this chain, trimming is 4 bases at the V end and 0 bases at the J end, and the number of junction bases without a gene match is 7.

The chain couples TRBV19 to TRBJ2-3; 7 central nucleotides agree with TRBD2. What was sequenced was PBMCs. The clonotype comes from a young woman in good health and CMV-seropositive. CDR3 protein: CASSKYGGVSTDTQYF. The DNA is TGTGCCAGTAGTAAATATGGGGGGGTAAGCACAGATACGCAGTATTTT.